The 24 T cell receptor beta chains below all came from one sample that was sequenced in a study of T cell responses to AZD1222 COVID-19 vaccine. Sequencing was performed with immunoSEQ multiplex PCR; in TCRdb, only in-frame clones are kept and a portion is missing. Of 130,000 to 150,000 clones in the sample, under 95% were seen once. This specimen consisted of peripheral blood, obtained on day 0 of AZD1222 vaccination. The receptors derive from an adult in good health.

CDR3 in DNA: TGCGCCAGCAGCTGGGGGACGGGAGGGGACACTGAAGCTTTCTTT. Translation: CASSWGTGGDTEAFF. V is TRBV5-1 and J is TRBJ1-1, with D possibly being TRBD1 (5 bases). Germline loops: CDR1 SGHRS, CDR2 YFSETQ. The CDR3 totals 15 residues. Deletions cut 3 bases from V and 3 bases from J, with 15 bases between.

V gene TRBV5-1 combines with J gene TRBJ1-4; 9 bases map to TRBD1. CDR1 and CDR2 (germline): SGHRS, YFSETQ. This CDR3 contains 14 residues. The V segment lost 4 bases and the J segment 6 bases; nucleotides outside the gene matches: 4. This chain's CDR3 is CASSTGQGDEKLFF. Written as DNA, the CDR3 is TGCGCCAGCAGCACGGGACAGGGAGATGAAAAACTGTTTTTT.

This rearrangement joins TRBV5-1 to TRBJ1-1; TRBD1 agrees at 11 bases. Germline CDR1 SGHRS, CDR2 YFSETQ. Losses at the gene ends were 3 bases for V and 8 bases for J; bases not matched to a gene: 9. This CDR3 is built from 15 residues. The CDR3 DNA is TGCGCCAGCAGCTACGGACAGGGGGCGGTCCTCGAAGCTTTCTTT. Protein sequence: CASSYGQGAVLEAFF.

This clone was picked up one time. CDR3 in amino acids: CASSLEAPNPNSPLHF. The CDR3 DNA sequence: TGTGCCAGCAGTTTGGAGGCGCCAAATCCCAATTCACCCCTCCACTTT. The chain combines TRBV28 with TRBJ1-6, with D hard to call. Trimming cost V 3 bases and J 7 bases, with 16 bases left between them. The CDR3 covers 16 residues. Germline lookup yields CDR1 MDHEN and CDR2 SYDVKM.

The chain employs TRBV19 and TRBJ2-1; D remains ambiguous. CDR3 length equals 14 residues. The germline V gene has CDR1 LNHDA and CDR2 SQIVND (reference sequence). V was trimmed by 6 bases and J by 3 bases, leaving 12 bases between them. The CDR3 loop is CASSLRANYNEQFF. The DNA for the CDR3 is TGTGCCAGTAGCCTACGGGCAAACTACAATGAGCAGTTCTTC.

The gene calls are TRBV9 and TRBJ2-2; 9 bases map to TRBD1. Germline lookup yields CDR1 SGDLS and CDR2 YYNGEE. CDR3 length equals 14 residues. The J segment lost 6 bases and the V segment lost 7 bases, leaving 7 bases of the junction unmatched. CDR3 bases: TGTGCCAGCCGGAGGACAGGGGCCGCCGGGGAGCTGTTTTTT. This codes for CASRRTGAAGELFF.

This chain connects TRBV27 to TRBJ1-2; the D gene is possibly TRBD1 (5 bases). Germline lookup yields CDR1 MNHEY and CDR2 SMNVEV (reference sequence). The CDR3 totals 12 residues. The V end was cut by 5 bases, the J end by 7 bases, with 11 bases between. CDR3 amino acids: CASSPQGSGYTF. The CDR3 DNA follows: TGTGCCAGCAGTCCTCAGGGCTCTGGCTACACCTTC.

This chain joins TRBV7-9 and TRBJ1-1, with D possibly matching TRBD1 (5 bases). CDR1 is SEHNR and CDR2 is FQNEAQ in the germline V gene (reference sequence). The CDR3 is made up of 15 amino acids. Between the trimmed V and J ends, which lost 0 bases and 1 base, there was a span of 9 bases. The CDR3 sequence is CASSLARDPNTEAFF. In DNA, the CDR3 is TGTGCCAGCAGCTTAGCTCGGGACCCGAACACTGAAGCTTTCTTT.

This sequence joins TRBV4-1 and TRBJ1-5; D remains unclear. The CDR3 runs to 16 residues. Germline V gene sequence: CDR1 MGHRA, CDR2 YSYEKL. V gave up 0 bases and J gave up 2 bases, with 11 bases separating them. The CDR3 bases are TGCGCCAGCAGCCAAGAAGGACTTCAGGGCAATCAGCCCCAGCATTTT. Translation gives CASSQEGLQGNQPQHF.

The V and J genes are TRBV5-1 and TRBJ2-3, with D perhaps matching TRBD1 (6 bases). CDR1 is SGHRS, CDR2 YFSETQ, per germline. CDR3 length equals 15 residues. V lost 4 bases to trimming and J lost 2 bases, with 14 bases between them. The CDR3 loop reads CASSLQGTPTDTQYF. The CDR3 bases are TGCGCCAGCAGCCTTCAGGGGACCCCCACAGATACGCAGTATTTT.

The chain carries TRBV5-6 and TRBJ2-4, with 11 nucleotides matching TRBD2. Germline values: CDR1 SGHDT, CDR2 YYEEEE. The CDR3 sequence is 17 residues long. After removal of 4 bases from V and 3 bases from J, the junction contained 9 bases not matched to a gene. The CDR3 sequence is CASSVLAGGPFKNIQYF. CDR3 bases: TGTGCCAGCAGCGTATTAGCGGGAGGGCCCTTCAAAAACATTCAGTACTTC.

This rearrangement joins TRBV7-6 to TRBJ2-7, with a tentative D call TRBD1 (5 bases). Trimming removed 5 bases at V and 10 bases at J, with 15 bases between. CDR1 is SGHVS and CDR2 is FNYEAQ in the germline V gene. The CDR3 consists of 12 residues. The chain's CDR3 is CASSTAQGSQYF. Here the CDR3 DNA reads TGTGCCAGCAGCACGGCGCAGGGATCTCAGTACTTC.

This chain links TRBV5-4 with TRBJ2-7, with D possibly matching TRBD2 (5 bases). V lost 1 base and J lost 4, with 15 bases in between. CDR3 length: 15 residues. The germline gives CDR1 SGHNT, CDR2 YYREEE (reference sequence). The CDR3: CASSLSTGSFYEQYF. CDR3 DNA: TGTGCCAGCAGCTTGTCAACGGGATCGTTTTACGAGCAGTACTTC.

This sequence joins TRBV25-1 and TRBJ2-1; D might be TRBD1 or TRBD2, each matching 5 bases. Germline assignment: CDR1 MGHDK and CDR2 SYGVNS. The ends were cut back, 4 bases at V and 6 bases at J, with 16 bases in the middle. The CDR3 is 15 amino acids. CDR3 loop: CASSGDGGPANEQFF. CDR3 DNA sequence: TGTGCCAGCAGTGGGGACGGCGGCCCCGCCAATGAGCAGTTCTTC.

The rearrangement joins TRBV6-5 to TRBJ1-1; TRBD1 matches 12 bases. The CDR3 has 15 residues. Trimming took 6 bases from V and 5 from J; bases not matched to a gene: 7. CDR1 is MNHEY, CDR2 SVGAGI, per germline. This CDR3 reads CASRRDRGPETEAFF. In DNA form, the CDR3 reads TGTGCCAGCAGAAGGGACAGGGGGCCTGAGACTGAAGCTTTCTTT.

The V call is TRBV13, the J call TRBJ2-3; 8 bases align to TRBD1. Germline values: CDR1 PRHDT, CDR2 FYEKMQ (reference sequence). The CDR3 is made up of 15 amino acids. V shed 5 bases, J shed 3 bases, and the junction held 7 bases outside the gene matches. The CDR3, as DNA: TGTGCCAGCAGCCCCGGACAGGGAGCAACAGATACGCAGTATTTT. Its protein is CASSPGQGATDTQYF.

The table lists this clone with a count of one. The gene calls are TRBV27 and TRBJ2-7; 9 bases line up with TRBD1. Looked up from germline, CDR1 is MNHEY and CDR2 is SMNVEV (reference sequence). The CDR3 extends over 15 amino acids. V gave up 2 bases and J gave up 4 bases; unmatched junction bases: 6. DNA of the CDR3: TGTGCCAGCAGTTTAGCAGGGACAGGGAATTACGAGCAGTACTTC. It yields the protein CASSLAGTGNYEQYF.

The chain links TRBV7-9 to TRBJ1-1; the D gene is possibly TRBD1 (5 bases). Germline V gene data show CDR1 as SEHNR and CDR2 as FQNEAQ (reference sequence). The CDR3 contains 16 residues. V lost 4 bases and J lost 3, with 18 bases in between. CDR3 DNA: TGTGCCAGCAGCTGGCCCGACGGGACGGGGGACACTGAAGCTTTCTTT. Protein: CASSWPDGTGDTEAFF. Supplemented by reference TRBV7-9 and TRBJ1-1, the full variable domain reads DTGVSQNPRHKITKRGQNVTFRCDPISEHNRLYWYRQTLGQGPEFLTYFQNEAQLEKSRLLSDRFSAERPKGSFSTLEIQRTEQGDSAMYLCASSWPDGTGDTEAFFGQGTRLTVV.

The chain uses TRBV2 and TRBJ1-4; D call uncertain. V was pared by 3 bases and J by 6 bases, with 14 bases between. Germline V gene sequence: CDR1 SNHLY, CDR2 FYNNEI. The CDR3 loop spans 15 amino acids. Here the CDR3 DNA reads TGTGCCAGCAGTGACCAAACACTTAACTATGAAAAACTGTTTTTT. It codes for CASSDQTLNYEKLFF.

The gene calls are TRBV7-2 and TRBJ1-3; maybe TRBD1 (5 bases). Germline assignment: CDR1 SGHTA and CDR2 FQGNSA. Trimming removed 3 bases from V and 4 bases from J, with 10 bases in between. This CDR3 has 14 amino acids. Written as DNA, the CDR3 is TGTGCCAGCAGCTTGAGGACATCCGGAAACACCATATATTTT. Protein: CASSLRTSGNTIYF.

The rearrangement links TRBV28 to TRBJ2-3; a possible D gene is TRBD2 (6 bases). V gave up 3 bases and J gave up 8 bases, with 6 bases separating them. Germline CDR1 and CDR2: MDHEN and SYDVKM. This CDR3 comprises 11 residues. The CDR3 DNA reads TGTGCCAGCAGTTTGGGGGGTACGCAGTATTTT. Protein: CASSLGGTQYF.

DNA for the CDR3: TGTGCCAGCAGCTCCCAGGGAAATTCACCCCTCCACTTT. Translation: CASSSQGNSPLHF. The V gene is TRBV7-2, the J gene TRBJ1-6, with D possibly matching TRBD1 (5 bases). The germline gives CDR1 SGHTA, CDR2 FQGNSA. V was trimmed by 4 bases and J by 7 bases, leaving 8 bases between them. The CDR3 extends over 13 amino acids. Using reference TRBV7-2 and TRBJ1-6 for the parts outside the CDR3, the full variable domain is GAGVSQSPSNKVTEKGKDVELRCDPISGHTALYWYRQSLGQGLEFLIYFQGNSAPDKSGLPSDRFSAERTGGSVSTLTIQRTQQEDSAVYLCASSSQGNSPLHFGNGTRLTVT.

The CDR3 spells CASRRGQGVGTQYF. The CDR3 nucleotides read TGTGCCAGCAGGCGAGGACAGGGAGTAGGGACCCAGTACTTC. This rearrangement joins TRBV7-9 to TRBJ2-5; 8 nucleotides align to TRBD1. The length of the CDR3 is 14 residues. V lost 6 bases and J lost 7; bases outside the gene matches: 10. The germline gives CDR1 SEHNR, CDR2 FQNEAQ (reference sequence).

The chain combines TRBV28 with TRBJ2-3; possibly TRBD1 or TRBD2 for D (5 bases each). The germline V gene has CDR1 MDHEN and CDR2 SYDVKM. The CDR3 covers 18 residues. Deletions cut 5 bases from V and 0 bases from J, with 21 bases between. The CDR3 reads CASSRRIVTWDSTDTQYF. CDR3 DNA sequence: TGTGCCAGCAGTCGAAGAATAGTCACCTGGGACAGCACAGATACGCAGTATTTT.